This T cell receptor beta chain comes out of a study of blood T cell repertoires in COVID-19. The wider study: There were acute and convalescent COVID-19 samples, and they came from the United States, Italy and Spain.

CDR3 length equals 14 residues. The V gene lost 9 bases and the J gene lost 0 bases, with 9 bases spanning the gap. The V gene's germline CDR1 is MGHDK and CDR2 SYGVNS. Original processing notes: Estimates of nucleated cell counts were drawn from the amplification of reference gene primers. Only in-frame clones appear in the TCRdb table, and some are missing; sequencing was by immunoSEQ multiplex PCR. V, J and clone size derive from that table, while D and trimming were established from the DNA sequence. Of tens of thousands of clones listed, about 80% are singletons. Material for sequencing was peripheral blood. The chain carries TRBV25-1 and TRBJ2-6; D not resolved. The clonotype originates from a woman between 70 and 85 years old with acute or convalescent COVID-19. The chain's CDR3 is CASNPGSGANVLTF. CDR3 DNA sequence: TGTGCCAGTAATCCGGGCTCTGGGGCCAACGTCCTGACTTTC.